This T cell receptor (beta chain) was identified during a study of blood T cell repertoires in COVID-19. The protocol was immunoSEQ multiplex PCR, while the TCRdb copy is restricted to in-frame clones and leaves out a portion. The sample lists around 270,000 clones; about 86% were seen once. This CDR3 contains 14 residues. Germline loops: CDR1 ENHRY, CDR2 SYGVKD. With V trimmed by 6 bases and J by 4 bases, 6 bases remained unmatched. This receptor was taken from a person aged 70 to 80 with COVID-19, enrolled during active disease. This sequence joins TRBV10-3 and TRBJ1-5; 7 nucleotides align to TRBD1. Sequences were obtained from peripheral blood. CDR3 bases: TGTGCCATCAGCCACGGGACAGTGAATCAGCCCCAGCATTTT. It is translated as CAISHGTVNQPQHF.